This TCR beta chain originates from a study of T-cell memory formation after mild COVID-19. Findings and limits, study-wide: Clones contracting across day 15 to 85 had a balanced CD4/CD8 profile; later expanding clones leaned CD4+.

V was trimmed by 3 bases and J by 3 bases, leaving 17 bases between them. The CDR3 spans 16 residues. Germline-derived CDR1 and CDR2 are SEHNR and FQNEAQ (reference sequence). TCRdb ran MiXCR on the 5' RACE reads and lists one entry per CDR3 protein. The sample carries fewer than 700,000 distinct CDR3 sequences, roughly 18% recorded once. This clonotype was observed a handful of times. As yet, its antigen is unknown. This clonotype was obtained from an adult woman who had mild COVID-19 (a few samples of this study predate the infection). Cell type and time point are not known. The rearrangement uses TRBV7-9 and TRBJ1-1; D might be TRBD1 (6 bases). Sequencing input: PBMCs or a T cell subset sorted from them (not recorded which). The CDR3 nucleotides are TGTGCCAGCAGCTTCCCGGAGGACAGTGGGGACACTGAAGCTTTCTTT. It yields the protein CASSFPEDSGDTEAFF.